The sequence of this T cell receptor (beta chain) was determined in a study of T cell responses to AZD1222 COVID-19 vaccine. About the research overall: Investigators merged groups given second doses at roughly 4 or roughly 12 weeks. General study points: Clonal diversity may have been underestimated, and the donors were mostly white British, with more females than males. After two AZD1222 doses, spike-specific TCR breadth and depth rose versus day 0.

This clone was observed a handful of times. Its specificity is not known. CDR3 length equals 19 residues. V was clipped by 9 bases and J by 0 bases; unmatched bases: 14. CDR1 is KGHDR, CDR2 SFDVKD, per germline. Measured with immunoSEQ multiplex PCR; TCRdb has only the in-frame clones, and not every one. The sample lists around 160,000 clones; roughly 90% were seen once. This receptor was identified in an adult in good health. The sample here was peripheral blood, taken on day 0 of AZD1222 vaccination. The chain carries TRBV24-1 and TRBJ2-6; the match to TRBD1 covers 9 bases. The CDR3: CATLVKTGGIGSGANVLTF. CDR3 sequence (DNA): TGTGCCACCCTTGTTAAAACAGGGGGCATCGGCTCTGGGGCCAACGTCCTGACTTTC.